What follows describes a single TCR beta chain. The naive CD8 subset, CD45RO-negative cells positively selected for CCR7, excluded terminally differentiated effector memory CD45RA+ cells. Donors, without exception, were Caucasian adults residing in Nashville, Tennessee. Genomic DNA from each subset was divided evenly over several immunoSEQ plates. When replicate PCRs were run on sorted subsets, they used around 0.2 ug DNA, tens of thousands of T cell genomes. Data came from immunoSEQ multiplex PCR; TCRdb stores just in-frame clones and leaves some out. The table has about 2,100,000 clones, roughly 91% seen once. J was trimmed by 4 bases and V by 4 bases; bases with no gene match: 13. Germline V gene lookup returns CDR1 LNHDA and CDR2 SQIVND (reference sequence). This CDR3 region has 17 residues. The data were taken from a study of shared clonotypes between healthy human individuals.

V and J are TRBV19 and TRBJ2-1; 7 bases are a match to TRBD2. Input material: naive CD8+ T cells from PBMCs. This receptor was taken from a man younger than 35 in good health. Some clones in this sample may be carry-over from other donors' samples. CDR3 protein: CASSNSWREKSYNEQFF. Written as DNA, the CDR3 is TGTGCCAGTAGTAATTCGTGGCGGGAGAAGAGTTACAATGAGCAGTTCTTC. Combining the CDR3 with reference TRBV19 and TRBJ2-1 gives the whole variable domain DGGITQSPKYLFRKEGQNVTLSCEQNLNHDAMYWYRQDPGQGLRLIYYSQIVNDFQKGDIAEGYSVSREKKESFPLTVTSAQKNPTAFYLCASSNSWREKSYNEQFFGPGTRLTVL.